Sequencing of this TCR beta chain was carried out in a study of blood T cells in healthy people across ages. General observations from the study: Estimates based on one million T cells were treated as lower bounds.

Looked up from germline, CDR1 is LGHNA and CDR2 is YSLEER. Trimming took 4 bases from V and 1 from J; bases not matched to a gene: 0. There are 15 residues in the CDR3. Aged roughly 6 to 95, donors were systemically healthy Caucasians from Russia. Many counts were recorded for this clonotype. Its target is not known. Primed by a sample-barcoded 5' primer and a J-beta primer mix, a second PCR proceeded for roughly 7 to 12 cycles. Each TCR beta cDNA got a 12-nucleotide random molecular identifier. One entry per CDR3 protein results from TCRdb running MiXCR on the 5' RACE reads. The sample lists hundreds of thousands of distinct CDR3 sequences, roughly 60% occurring once.

The TCR sequence derives from a man aged 25 to 45 in good health. This chain connects TRBV4-3 to TRBJ2-6; the match to TRBD1 covers 8 bases. The sequenced material came from blood. For the CDR3, the DNA is TGCGCCAGCAGCCGACAGGGGTCTGGGGCCAACGTCCTGACTTTC. As protein: CASSRQGSGANVLTF.